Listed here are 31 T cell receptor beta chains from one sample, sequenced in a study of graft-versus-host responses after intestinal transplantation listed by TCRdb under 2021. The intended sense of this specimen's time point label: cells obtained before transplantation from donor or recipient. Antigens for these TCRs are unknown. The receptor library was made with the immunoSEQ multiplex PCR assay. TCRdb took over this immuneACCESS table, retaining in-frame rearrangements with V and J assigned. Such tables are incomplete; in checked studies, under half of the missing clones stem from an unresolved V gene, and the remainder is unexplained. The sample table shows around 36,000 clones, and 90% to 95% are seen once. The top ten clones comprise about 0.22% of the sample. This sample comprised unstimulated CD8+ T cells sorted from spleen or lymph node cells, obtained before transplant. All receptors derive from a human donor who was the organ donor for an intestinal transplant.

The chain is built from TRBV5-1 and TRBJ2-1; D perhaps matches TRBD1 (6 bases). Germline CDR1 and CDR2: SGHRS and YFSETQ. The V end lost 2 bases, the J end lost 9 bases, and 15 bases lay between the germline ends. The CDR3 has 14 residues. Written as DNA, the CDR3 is TGCGCCAGCAGCTTCGCCCTAGGGGACACTGAGCAGTTCTTC. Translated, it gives CASSFALGDTEQFF.

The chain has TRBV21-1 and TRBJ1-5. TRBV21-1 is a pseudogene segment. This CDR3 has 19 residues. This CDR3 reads CASSKVGHTQSPNKQPQHF. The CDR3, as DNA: TGTGCCAGCAGCAAAGTAGGGCACACTCAAAGTCCTAACAAGCAGCCCCAGCATTTT.

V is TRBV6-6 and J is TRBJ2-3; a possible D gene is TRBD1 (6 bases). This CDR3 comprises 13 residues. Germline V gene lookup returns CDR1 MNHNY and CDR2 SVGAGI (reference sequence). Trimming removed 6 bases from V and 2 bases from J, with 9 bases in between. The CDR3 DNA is TGTGCCAGCAGAGGACAGCTCACAGATACGCAGTATTTT. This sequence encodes CASRGQLTDTQYF.

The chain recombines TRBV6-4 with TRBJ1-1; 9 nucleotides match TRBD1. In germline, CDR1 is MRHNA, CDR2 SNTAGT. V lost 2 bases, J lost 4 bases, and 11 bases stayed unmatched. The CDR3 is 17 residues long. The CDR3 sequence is CASSDPIRDREGTEAFF. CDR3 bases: TGTGCCAGCAGTGACCCAATCCGGGACAGGGAGGGCACTGAAGCTTTCTTT.

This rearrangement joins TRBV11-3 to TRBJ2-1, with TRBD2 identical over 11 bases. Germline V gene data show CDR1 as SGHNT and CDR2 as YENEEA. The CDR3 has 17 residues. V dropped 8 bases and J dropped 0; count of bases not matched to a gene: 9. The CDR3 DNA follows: TGTGCCAGCGGACCCCGTAGCGGGGGGGCCTCCTACAATGAGCAGTTCTTC. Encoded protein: CASGPRSGGASYNEQFF.

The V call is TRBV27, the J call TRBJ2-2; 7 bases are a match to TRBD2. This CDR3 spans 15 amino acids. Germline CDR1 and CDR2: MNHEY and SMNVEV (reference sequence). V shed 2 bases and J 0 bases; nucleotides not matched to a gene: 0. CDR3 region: CASSLTSANTGELFF. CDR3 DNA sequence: TGTGCCAGCAGTTTAACTAGCGCGAACACCGGGGAGCTGTTTTTT.

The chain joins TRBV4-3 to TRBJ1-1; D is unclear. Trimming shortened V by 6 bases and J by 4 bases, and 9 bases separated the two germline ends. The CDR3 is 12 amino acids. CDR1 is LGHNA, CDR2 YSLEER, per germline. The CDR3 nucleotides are TGCGCCAGCAGGCGGTCAGGCACTGAAGCTTTCTTT. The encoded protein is CASRRSGTEAFF.

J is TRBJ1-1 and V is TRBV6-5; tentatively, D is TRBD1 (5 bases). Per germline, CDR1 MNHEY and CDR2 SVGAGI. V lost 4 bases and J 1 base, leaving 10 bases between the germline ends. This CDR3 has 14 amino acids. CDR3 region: CASSFRGQNTEAFF. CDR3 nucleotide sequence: TGTGCCAGCAGTTTCAGAGGACAGAACACTGAAGCTTTCTTT.

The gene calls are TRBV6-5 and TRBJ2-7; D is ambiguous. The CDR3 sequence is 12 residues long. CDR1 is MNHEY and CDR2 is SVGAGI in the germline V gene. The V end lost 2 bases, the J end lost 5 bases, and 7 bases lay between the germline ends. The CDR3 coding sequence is TGTGCCAGCAGTTACGGGATCGACGAGCAGTACTTC. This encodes CASSYGIDEQYF.

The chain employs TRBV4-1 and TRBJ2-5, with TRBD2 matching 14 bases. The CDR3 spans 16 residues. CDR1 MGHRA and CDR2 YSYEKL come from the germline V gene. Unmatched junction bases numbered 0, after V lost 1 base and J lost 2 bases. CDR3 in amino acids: CASSQGLAGGQETQYF. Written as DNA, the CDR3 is TGCGCCAGCAGCCAAGGACTAGCGGGGGGGCAAGAGACCCAGTACTTC.

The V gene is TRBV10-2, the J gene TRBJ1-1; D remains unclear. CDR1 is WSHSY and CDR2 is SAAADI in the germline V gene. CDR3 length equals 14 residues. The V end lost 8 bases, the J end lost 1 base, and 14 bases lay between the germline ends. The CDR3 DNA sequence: TGCGCCAGCGCACCCACTACAACGAACACTGAAGCTTTCTTT. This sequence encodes CASAPTTTNTEAFF.

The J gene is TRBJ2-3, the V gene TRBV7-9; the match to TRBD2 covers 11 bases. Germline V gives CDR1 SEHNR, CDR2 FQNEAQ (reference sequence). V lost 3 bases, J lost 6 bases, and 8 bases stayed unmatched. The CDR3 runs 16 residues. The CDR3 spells CASSLVLAGVLDTQYF. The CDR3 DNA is TGTGCCAGCAGCTTGGTACTAGCGGGGGTGCTGGATACGCAGTATTTT. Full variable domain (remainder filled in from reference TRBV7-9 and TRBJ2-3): DTGVSQNPRHKITKRGQNVTFRCDPISEHNRLYWYRQTLGQGPEFLTYFQNEAQLEKSRLLSDRFSAERPKGSFSTLEIQRTEQGDSAMYLCASSLVLAGVLDTQYFGPGTRLTVL.

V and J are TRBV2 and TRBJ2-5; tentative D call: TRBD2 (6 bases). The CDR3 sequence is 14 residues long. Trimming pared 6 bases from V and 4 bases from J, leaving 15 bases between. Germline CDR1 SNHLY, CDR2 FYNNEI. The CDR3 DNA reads TGTGCCAGCAGGGGCCCGGGACTTCCAGAGACCCAGTACTTC. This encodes CASRGPGLPETQYF.

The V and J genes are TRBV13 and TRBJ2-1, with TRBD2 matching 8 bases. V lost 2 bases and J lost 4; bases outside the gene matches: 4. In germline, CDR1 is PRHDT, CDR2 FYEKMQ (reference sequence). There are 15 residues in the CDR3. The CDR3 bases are TGTGCCAGCAGCTTAAACGGGGGGGAATACAATGAGCAGTTCTTC. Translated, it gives CASSLNGGEYNEQFF.

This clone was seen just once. In DNA, the CDR3 is TGCGCCAGCAGCCAAGGGACAGGTGCAGATACGCAGTATTTT. Translating gives CASSQGTGADTQYF. The V gene is TRBV4-3, the J gene TRBJ2-3; 7 bases match TRBD1. The V gene's germline CDR1 is LGHNA and CDR2 YSLEER. The CDR3 length is 14 residues. V lost 1 base and J lost 4; bases outside the gene matches: 2.

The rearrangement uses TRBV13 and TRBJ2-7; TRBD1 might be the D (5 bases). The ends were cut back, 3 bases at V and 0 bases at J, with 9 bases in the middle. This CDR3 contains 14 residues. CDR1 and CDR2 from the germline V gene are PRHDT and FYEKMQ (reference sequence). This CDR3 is CASSLQGSSYEQYF. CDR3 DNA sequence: TGTGCCAGCAGCTTGCAGGGAAGCTCCTACGAGCAGTACTTC.

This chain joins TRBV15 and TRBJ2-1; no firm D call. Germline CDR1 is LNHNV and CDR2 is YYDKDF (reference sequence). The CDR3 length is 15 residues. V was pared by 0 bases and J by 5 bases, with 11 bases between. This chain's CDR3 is CATSRDLGMDNEQFF. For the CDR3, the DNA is TGTGCCACCAGCAGAGATCTGGGGATGGACAATGAGCAGTTCTTC.

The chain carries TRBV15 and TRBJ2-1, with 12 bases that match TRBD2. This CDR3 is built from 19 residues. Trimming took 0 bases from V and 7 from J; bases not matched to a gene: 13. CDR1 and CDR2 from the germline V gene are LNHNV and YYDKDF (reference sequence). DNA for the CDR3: TGTGCCACCAGCAGAGATCGTCTAGCGGGGGGGCCGATGAGTAATGAGCAGTTCTTC. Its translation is CATSRDRLAGGPMSNEQFF.

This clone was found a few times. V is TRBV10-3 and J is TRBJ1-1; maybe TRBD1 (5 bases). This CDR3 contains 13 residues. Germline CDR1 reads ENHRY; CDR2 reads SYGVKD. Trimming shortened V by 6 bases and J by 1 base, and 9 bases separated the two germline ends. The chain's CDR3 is CAIRGTENTEAFF. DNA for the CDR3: TGTGCCATCAGGGGGACGGAGAACACTGAAGCTTTCTTT.

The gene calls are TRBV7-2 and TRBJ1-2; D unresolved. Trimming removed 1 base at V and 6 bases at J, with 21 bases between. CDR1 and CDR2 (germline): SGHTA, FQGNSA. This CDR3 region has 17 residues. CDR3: CASSLDPLYPLRNGYTF. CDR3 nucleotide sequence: TGTGCCAGCAGCTTAGACCCTCTATACCCCCTAAGGAATGGCTACACCTTC.

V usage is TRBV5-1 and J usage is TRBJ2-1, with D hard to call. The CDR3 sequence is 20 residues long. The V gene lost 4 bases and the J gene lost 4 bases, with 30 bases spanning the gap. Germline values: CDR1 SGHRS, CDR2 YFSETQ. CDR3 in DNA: TGCGCCAGCAGCGACCCCGAATGGGGATCTCATCGGGTGGCATACAATGAGCAGTTCTTC. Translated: CASSDPEWGSHRVAYNEQFF.

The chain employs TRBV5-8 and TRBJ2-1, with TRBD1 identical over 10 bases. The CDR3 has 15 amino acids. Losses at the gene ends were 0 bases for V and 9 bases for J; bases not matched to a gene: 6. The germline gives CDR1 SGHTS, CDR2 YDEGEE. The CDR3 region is CASSLVGTGVAEQFF. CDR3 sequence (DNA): TGTGCCAGCAGCTTGGTTGGGACAGGGGTTGCTGAGCAGTTCTTC.

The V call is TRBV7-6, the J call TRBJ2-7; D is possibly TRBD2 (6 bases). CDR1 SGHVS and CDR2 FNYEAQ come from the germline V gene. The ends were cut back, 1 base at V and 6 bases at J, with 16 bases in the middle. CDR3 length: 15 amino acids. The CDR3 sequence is CASSLGWSGQPEQYF. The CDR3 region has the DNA TGTGCCAGCAGCTTAGGATGGAGCGGGCAGCCCGAGCAGTACTTC.

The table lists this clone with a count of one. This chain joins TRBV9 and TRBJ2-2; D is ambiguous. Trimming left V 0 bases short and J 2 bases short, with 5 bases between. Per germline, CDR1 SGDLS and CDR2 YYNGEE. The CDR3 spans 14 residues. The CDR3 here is CASSVGQNTGELFF. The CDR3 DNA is TGTGCCAGCAGCGTAGGACAAAACACCGGGGAGCTGTTTTTT.

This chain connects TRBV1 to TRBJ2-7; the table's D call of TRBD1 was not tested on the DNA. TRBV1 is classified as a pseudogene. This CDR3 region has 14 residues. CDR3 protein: CTSSIRTHPYEQYF. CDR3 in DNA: TGCACCAGCAGCATTAGGACACATCCCTACGAGCAGTACTTC.

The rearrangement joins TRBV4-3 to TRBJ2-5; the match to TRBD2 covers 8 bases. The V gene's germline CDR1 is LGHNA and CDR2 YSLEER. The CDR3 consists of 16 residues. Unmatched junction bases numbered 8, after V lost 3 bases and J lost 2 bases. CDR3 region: CASSQMAGGPQETQYF. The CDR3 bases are TGCGCCAGCAGCCAGATGGCGGGGGGTCCTCAAGAGACCCAGTACTTC.

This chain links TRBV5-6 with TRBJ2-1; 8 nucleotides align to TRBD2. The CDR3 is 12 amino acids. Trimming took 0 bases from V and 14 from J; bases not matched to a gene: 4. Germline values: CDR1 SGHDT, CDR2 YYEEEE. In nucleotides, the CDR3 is TGTGCCAGCAGCTTGGGCGGGGGGACAAAGTTCTTC. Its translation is CASSLGGGTKFF. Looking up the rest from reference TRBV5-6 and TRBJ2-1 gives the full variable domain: DAGVTQSPTHLIKTRGQQVTLRCSPKSGHDTVSWYQQALGQGPQFIFQYYEEEERQRGNFPDRFSGHQFPNYSSELNVNALLLGDSALYLCASSLGGGTKFFGPGTRLTVL.

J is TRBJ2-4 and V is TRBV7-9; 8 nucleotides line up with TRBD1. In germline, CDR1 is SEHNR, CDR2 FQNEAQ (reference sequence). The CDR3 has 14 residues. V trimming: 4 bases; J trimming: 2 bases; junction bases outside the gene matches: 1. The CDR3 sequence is CASSWTGSKNIQYF. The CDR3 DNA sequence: TGTGCCAGCAGCTGGACAGGGTCCAAAAACATTCAGTACTTC.

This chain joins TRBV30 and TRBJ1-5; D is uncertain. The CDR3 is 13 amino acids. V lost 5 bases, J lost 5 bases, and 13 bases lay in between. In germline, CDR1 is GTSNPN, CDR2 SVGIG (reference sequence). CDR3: CAWGEAEHQPQHF. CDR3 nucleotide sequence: TGTGCCTGGGGGGAGGCGGAACATCAGCCCCAGCATTTT.

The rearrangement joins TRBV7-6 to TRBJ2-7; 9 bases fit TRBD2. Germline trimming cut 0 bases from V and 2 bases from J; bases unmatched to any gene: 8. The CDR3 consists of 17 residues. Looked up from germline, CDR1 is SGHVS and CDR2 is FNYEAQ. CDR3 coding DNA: TGTGCCAGCAGCTTAGCGTCAACTAGCGGGCAGACCTACGAGCAGTACTTC. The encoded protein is CASSLASTSGQTYEQYF.

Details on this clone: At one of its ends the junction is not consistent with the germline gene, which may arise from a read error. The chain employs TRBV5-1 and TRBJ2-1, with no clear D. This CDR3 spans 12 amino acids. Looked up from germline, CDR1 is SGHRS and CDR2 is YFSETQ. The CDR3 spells CASSFRGNGQFF. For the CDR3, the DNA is TGCGCCAGCAGCTTTAGAGGAAATGGGCAGTTCTTC. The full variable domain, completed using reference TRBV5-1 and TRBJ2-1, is KAGVTQTPRYLIKTRGQQVTLSCSPISGHRSVSWYQQTPGQGLQFLFEYFSETQRNKGNFPGRFSGRQFSNSRSEMNVSTLELGDSALYLCASSFRGNGQFFGPGTRLTVL.